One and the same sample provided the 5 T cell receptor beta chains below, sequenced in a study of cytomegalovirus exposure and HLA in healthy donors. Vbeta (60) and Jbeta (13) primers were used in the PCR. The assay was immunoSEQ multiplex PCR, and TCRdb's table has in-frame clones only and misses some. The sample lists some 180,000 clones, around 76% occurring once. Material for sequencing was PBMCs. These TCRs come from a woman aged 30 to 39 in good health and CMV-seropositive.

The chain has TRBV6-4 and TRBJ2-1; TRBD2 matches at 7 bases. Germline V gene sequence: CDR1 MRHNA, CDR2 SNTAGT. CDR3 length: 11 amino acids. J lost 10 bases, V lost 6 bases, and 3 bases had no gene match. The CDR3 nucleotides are TGTGCCAGCAGAGTCGGGGGGGAGCAGTTCTTC. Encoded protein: CASRVGGEQFF.

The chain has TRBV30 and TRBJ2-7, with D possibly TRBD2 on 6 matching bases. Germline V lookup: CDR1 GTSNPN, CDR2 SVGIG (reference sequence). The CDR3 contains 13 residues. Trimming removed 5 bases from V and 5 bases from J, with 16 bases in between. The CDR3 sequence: CAWAGLSRNEQYF. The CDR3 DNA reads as TGTGCCTGGGCGGGACTCTCGAGGAACGAGCAGTACTTC.

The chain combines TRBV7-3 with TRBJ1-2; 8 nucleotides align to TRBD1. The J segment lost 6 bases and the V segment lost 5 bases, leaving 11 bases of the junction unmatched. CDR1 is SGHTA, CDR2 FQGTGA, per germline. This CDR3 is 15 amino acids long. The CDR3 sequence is CASSETGEEYDGYTF. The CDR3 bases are TGTGCCAGCAGCGAGACAGGGGAGGAGTATGATGGCTACACCTTC. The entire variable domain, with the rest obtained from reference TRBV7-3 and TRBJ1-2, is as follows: GAGVSQTPSNKVTEKGKYVELRCDPISGHTALYWYRQSLGQGPEFLIYFQGTGAADDSGLPNDRFFAVRPEGSVSTLKIQRTERGDSAVYLCASSETGEEYDGYTFGSGTRLTVV.

DNA of the CDR3: TGTGCCAGCAGTTTGGGGACAGGGTCCTACGAGCAGTACTTC. Translation: CASSLGTGSYEQYF. The rearrangement links TRBV28 to TRBJ2-5, with 9 positions matching TRBD1. The J call may be in error: the DNA end matches TRBJ2-7 better. Germline V gene lookup returns CDR1 MDHEN and CDR2 SYDVKM. This CDR3 is built from 14 residues.

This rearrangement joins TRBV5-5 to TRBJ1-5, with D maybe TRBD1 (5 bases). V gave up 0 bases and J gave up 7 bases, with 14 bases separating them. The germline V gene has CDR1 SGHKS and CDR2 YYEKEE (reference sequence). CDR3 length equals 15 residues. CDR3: CASSLGGGVAQPQHF. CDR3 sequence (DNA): TGTGCCAGCAGCTTGGGCGGGGGGGTTGCCCAGCCCCAGCATTTT.